The 7 T cell receptor beta chains presented below share a single source sample, sequenced in a study of blood T cell repertoires in COVID-19. Libraries were prepared by immunoSEQ multiplex PCR; TCRdb keeps only in-frame clonotypes and omits some of them. The sample lists roughly 210,000 clones; roughly 90% were seen once. Sequencing was carried out using peripheral blood. The receptors derive from a man aged 65 to 85 with acute or convalescent COVID-19.

This chain uses TRBV6-2 or TRBV6-3 with TRBJ2-3; a possible D gene is TRBD2 (5 bases). The CDR3 consists of 14 residues. Per the germline V gene, CDR1 is MNHEY and CDR2 is SVGEGT. Trimming removed 2 bases at V and 2 bases at J, with 8 bases between. CDR3 nucleotides: TGTGCCAGCAGTTACAGCGGATTCACAGATACGCAGTATTTT. This gives the protein CASSYSGFTDTQYF.

The rearrangement links TRBV9 to TRBJ1-3; 8 bases map to TRBD1. Trimming removed 0 bases from V and 3 bases from J; junction bases left unmatched: 8. CDR1 is SGDLS, CDR2 YYNGEE, per germline. CDR3 size: 17 residues. This CDR3 is CASSVGFQGAGGNTIYF. The CDR3 region has the DNA TGTGCCAGCAGCGTAGGGTTCCAGGGGGCAGGTGGAAACACCATATATTTT. The complete variable domain, with remaining parts taken from reference TRBV9 and TRBJ1-3, reads DSGVTQTPKHLITATGQRVTLRCSPRSGDLSVYWYQQSLDQGLQFLIQYYNGEERAKGNILERFSAQQFPDLHSELNLSSLELGDSALYFCASSVGFQGAGGNTIYFGEGSWLTVV.

This clone showed up just once. J is TRBJ2-5 and V is TRBV6-5; 8 nucleotides align to TRBD2. Looked up from germline, CDR1 is MNHEY and CDR2 is SVGAGI. The CDR3 contains 14 residues. The V and J ends lost 6 bases and 7 bases, in that order; junction bases with no gene match: 10. The chain's CDR3 is CASSVPGGRGTQYF. The CDR3 DNA reads as TGTGCCAGCAGCGTCCCGGGGGGGCGAGGGACCCAGTACTTC.

The V gene is TRBV6-6, the J gene TRBJ1-2, with 7 bases aligning to TRBD1. The CDR3 is 16 amino acids. With 2 bases clipped from V and 1 base from J, the junction kept 7 bases outside the gene matches. Germline CDR1 and CDR2: MNHNY and SVGAGI (reference sequence). CDR3 sequence reads: CASSYNSNRGNYGYTF. In nucleotides, the CDR3 is TGTGCCAGCAGTTACAACTCGAACAGGGGTAACTATGGCTACACCTTC.

CDR3 sequence (DNA): TGTGCCAGCAGTTCGGCAGGGTACGAGCAGTACTTC. Protein product: CASSSAGYEQYF. V usage is TRBV28 and J usage is TRBJ2-7; tentatively, D is TRBD1 (5 bases). From germline, CDR1 is MDHEN and CDR2 SYDVKM. CDR3 length: 12 residues. V was pared by 4 bases and J by 4 bases, with 8 bases between.

The V gene is TRBV30, the J gene TRBJ1-6, with a weak D call TRBD1 (5 bases). The germline V gene encodes CDR1 GTSNPN and CDR2 SVGIG (reference sequence). This CDR3 contains 15 residues. V was shortened by 0 bases and J by 7 bases, with 13 bases between the two germline ends. CDR3 nucleotide sequence: TGTGCCTGGAGTGTGGGGCCAGGGAAGAATTCACCCCTCCACTTT. Its protein is CAWSVGPGKNSPLHF. Combining the CDR3 with reference TRBV30 and TRBJ1-6 gives the whole variable domain SQTIHQWPATLVQPVGSPLSLECTVEGTSNPNLYWYRQAAGRGLQLLFYSVGIGQISSEVPQNLSASRPQDRQFILSSKKLLLSDSGFYLCAWSVGPGKNSPLHFGNGTRLTVT.

The chain is built from TRBV6-5 and TRBJ1-1; a weak D match, TRBD1 (6 bases). In germline, CDR1 is MNHEY, CDR2 SVGAGI. V was cut by 7 bases and J by 5 bases, with 14 bases left in between. The length of the CDR3 is 13 residues. Here the CDR3 DNA reads TGTGCCAGCACCCTCAGGGGAAATACTGAAGCTTTCTTT. It is translated as CASTLRGNTEAFF.